Detailed here is one T cell receptor (beta chain). Its antigen is not known. The data derive from a study of identical twins. Study-wide points: Cross-sectional statistical analysis was relied on for the conclusions, without the same donors being followed.

The V end was cut by 2 bases, the J end by 11 bases, with 12 bases between. The CDR3 has 12 residues. Germline V gene lookup returns CDR1 ENHRY and CDR2 SYGVKD. TCRdb reprocessed the 5' RACE reads with MiXCR, giving one entry per CDR3 protein. Among 1.5 million to 2 million distinct CDR3 sequences listed, roughly 35% were seen once. Sequencing input: cord blood. This clonotype originated in a newborn girl in good health. This rearrangement joins TRBV10-3 to TRBJ2-5, with a possible D match to TRBD1 (5 bases). CDR3 region: CAISEQGVEQYF. CDR3 DNA sequence: TGTGCCATCAGTGAGCAGGGTGTGGAGCAGTACTTC.